Presented here are 18 T cell receptor beta chains from one specimen sequenced in a study of T cells after yellow fever vaccination. TCRdb analysed the 5' RACE reads with MiXCR anew, one entry per CDR3 protein. The sample comprises some 240,000 distinct CDR3 sequences, more than 3% of which are singletons, and under 3.5% rests with the top ten. The specimen comprised CD4+ T cells sorted from PBMCs, sampled 10 days after the yellow fever booster vaccination. The receptors were sampled from a young man who received the YFV17D yellow fever vaccine.

This clonotype was counted ten times or more. The chain carries TRBV5-5 and TRBJ1-5, with D unclear. Looked up from germline, CDR1 is SGHKS and CDR2 is YYEKEE (reference sequence). The CDR3 totals 16 residues. Trimming took 1 base from V and 4 from J, leaving 15 bases between them. The CDR3 DNA reads TGTGCCAGCAGCTTGAATCCGACGGCGCAAAATCAGCCCCAGCATTTT. It specifies CASSLNPTAQNQPQHF.

This clonotype has a count of ten or more. The chain recombines TRBV19 with TRBJ2-5, with 9 bases fitting TRBD1. Germline assignment: CDR1 LNHDA and CDR2 SQIVND (reference sequence). J was trimmed by 5 bases and V by 7 bases; bases with no gene match: 5. The CDR3 covers 13 residues. CDR3 amino acids: CASNNRGLETQYF. CDR3 coding DNA: TGTGCCAGTAACAACAGGGGGCTTGAGACCCAGTACTTC.

The chain has TRBV7-3 and TRBJ2-7; maybe TRBD1 (5 bases). Germline values: CDR1 SGHTA, CDR2 FQGTGA. V lost 0 bases to trimming and J lost 2 bases, with 11 bases between them. The CDR3 spans 15 residues. CDR3 DNA sequence: TGTGCCAGCAGCTTAACGGACATTAACCCCTACGAGCAGTACGTC. This gives the protein CASSLTDINPYEQYV.

This clonotype was observed a handful of times. CDR3 coding DNA: TGTGCCAGCAGCATTACAGGGATGAACACTGAAGCTTTCTTT. As protein: CASSITGMNTEAFF. The V and J genes are TRBV5-5 and TRBJ1-1; maybe TRBD1 (6 bases). Germline lookup yields CDR1 SGHKS and CDR2 YYEKEE (reference sequence). The CDR3 totals 14 residues. Trimming shortened V by 4 bases and J by 0 bases, and 10 bases separated the two germline ends.

A few counts support this clonotype. The rearrangement joins TRBV13 to TRBJ1-1, with D tentatively TRBD1 (6 bases). V was clipped by 8 bases and J by 4 bases, with 17 bases between them. The CDR3 has 14 residues. Germline V gene lookup returns CDR1 PRHDT and CDR2 FYEKMQ (reference sequence). The CDR3 DNA follows: TGTGCCAGCGTATGGGGCAGGGGATCCACTGAAGCTTTCTTT. Translating gives CASVWGRGSTEAFF.

The CDR3 is CASSARSAATGELFF. The CDR3 region has the DNA TGCGCCAGCAGCGCCCGTTCGGCGGCGACCGGGGAGCTGTTTTTT. This chain uses TRBV5-1 with TRBJ2-2; D ambiguous. The CDR3 covers 15 residues. Trimming took off 4 bases at V and 5 bases at J, with 15 bases between the two ends. CDR1 is SGHRS and CDR2 is YFSETQ in the germline V gene.

In this sample, this clonotype turned up many times. The rearrangement uses TRBV5-1 and TRBJ1-5; D possibly corresponds to TRBD1 (6 bases). Trimming took off 2 bases at V and 6 bases at J, with 12 bases between the two ends. Germline V gene sequence: CDR1 SGHRS, CDR2 YFSETQ. This CDR3 has 14 residues. CDR3: CASSLTGRGQPQHF. CDR3 bases: TGCGCCAGCAGCTTAACAGGGAGAGGTCAGCCCCAGCATTTT.

The rearrangement joins TRBV7-2 to TRBJ1-1; D uncertain. The CDR3 has 13 residues. V shed 7 bases and J shed 5 bases, with 14 bases lying between them. Per the germline V gene, CDR1 is SGHTA and CDR2 is FQGNSA. In nucleotides, the CDR3 is TGTGCCAGCACTGGCCCCTTAGGTACTGAAGCTTTCTTT. Amino acids: CASTGPLGTEAFF.

Written as DNA, the CDR3 is TGTGCCAGCAAGACTCCGGAACTTAACAATGAGCAGTTCTTC. Its protein product is CASKTPELNNEQFF. The J gene is TRBJ2-1, the V gene TRBV7-2, with D unresolved. The germline V gene has CDR1 SGHTA and CDR2 FQGNSA. The CDR3 spans 14 residues. The germline V and J ends were trimmed by 7 bases and 5 bases, with 15 bases remaining between them.

This clonotype has more than one count but fewer than ten. This chain links TRBV5-5 with TRBJ2-5; a possible D gene is TRBD2 (6 bases). Germline CDR1 reads SGHKS; CDR2 reads YYEKEE (reference sequence). The CDR3 has 14 amino acids. Trimming removed 1 base at V and 7 bases at J, with 14 bases between. The CDR3 sequence is CASSLQRRVRTQYF. CDR3 sequence (DNA): TGTGCCAGCAGCTTGCAGCGGAGGGTTCGGACCCAGTACTTC.

The table lists this clonotype with many counts. The chain couples TRBV6-5 to TRBJ2-2, with D possibly being TRBD1 or TRBD2 (5 bases each). Looked up from germline, CDR1 is MNHEY and CDR2 is SVGAGI. The CDR3 sequence is 15 residues long. V was pared by 6 bases and J by 3 bases, with 14 bases between. The CDR3 region has the DNA TGTGCCAGCAGGCAAAGGGACCGCGACACCGGGGAGCTGTTTTTT. Translation gives CASRQRDRDTGELFF.

The gene calls are TRBV4-3 and TRBJ2-5, with D possibly TRBD2 on 5 matching bases. The CDR3 is 15 amino acids. Germline V lookup: CDR1 LGHNA, CDR2 YSLEER. Trimming removed 3 bases from V and 9 bases from J, with 20 bases in between. CDR3 coding DNA: TGCGCCAGCAGCCAGAGGGCGGTTGGCGGGCAGGCCCAGTACTTC. This sequence encodes CASSQRAVGGQAQYF.

This rearrangement joins TRBV7-2 to TRBJ2-2; perhaps TRBD1 as D (5 bases). Trimming stripped 0 bases from V and 7 bases from J, with 9 bases between. Germline V lookup: CDR1 SGHTA, CDR2 FQGNSA. This CDR3 contains 14 residues. CDR3 loop: CASSLAQGNGELFF. Here the CDR3 DNA reads TGTGCCAGCAGCTTAGCGCAGGGAAACGGGGAGCTGTTTTTT.

The chain has TRBV28 and TRBJ2-3, with D tentatively TRBD1 (6 bases). CDR3 length: 15 amino acids. CDR1 is MDHEN and CDR2 is SYDVKM in the germline V gene. Trimming took off 7 bases at V and 6 bases at J, with 20 bases between the two ends. The CDR3 region is CASITRDKPLDTQYF. CDR3 sequence (DNA): TGTGCCAGCATCACCAGGGACAAACCACTTGATACGCAGTATTTT.

A few counts support this clonotype. The chain combines TRBV28 with TRBJ1-4, with D perhaps TRBD1 (6 bases). This CDR3 is 15 amino acids long. V lost 4 bases, J lost 0 bases, and 9 bases lay in between. In germline, CDR1 is MDHEN, CDR2 SYDVKM. The CDR3 DNA reads as TGTGCCAGCAGTTACAGGGCCCCAACTAATGAAAAACTGTTTTTT. Its protein is CASSYRAPTNEKLFF.

At least ten counts were recorded for this clonotype. The gene calls are TRBV20-1 and TRBJ2-5, with TRBD2 matching over 11 bases. CDR1 is DFQATT and CDR2 is SNEGSKA in the germline V gene (reference sequence). V lost 1 base, J lost 3 bases, and 7 bases stayed unmatched. The CDR3 runs 16 residues. The CDR3 bases are TGCAGTGCTAGAGGAACTAGCGGGGGCCCCGAAGAGACCCAGTACTTC. This translates into CSARGTSGGPEETQYF.

This clonotype was observed at least ten times. The V gene is TRBV4-2, the J gene TRBJ1-5; D is unresolved. The CDR3 loop spans 14 amino acids. The germline gives CDR1 LGHNA, CDR2 YNFKEQ. Trimming took off 3 bases at V and 2 bases at J, with 8 bases between the two ends. The CDR3 sequence is CASSQQGGNQPQHF. In DNA form, the CDR3 reads TGTGCCAGCAGCCAGCAAGGTGGCAATCAGCCCCAGCATTTT.

Many counts were recorded for this clonotype. V gene TRBV12-3 or TRBV12-4 combines with J gene TRBJ1-2; a possible D gene is TRBD1 (5 bases). CDR3 length equals 13 residues. V was shortened by 2 bases and J by 4 bases, with 8 bases between the two germline ends. CDR3 bases: TGTGCCAGCAGTTTACAGGGCTCCTATGGCTACACCTTC. It translates to CASSLQGSYGYTF.